Sequencing of this T cell receptor beta chain was carried out in a study of glioma-infiltrating T cells after dendritic cell vaccination. Notes on this clone: Its antigen is unidentified.

No glioblastoma patient carried an isocitrate dehydrogenase mutation. V was pared by 6 bases and J by 7 bases, with 14 bases of the junction left unmatched. Germline CDR1 SGHNT, CDR2 YENEEA. This CDR3 has 15 amino acids. TCRB CDR3 was amplified from 2 ug genomic DNA or less. The PCR used 60 V beta and 13 J beta primers. Repertoires were generated with immunoSEQ multiplex PCR, while TCRdb's copy carries only in-frame clones and drops some. The data contain 35,000 to 40,000 clones, roughly four fifths of them singletons. Overall study findings and caveats: Patients with more pretreatment TILs had longer time to progression and survival.

The sample here was blood, taken before dendritic cell vaccination. The rearrangement links TRBV11-3 to TRBJ2-7; 8 nucleotides match TRBD1. The receptor was isolated from a human donor with glioblastoma. The CDR3 DNA reads as TGTGCCAGCAGGTCCAGACAGGGGACGATGGGGGAGCAGTACTTC. It is translated as CASRSRQGTMGEQYF.